This T cell receptor beta chain stems from a study of chemoradiotherapy in HPV16-positive cancers. The wider study: A couple of HPV16-positive patients' cells yielded candidate HPV-specific clones and common motifs. Study observations and caveats: The functional HPV-specific definition rests on just a couple of HPV16-positive patients.

As for this clone: Its antigen is unidentified.

The CDR3 covers 17 residues. V lost 5 bases and J lost 2; bases outside the gene matches: 11. Germline CDR1 is SGHTA and CDR2 is FQGNSA. Produced via immunoSEQ multiplex PCR; TCRdb's table is partial and in-frame only. The repertoire includes roughly 9,300 clones, under 80% of them detected once, and approximately 14% sits in the top ten. This TCR derives from a human donor with HPV-associated anogenital cancer. The chain couples TRBV7-2 to TRBJ2-5; 10 bases map to TRBD2. Collection of the sample occurred from a patient who underwent chemoradiotherapy. The CDR3 loop is CASSRSGGAGFQETQYF. The CDR3 nucleotides read TGTGCCAGCAGCCGCAGCGGGGGGGCCGGTTTTCAAGAGACCCAGTACTTC.